The entry that follows covers one TCR beta chain sequence. Its antigen is still unknown. Germline CDR1 MNHNS, CDR2 SASEGT. This CDR3 spans 12 amino acids. The germline V and J ends were trimmed by 5 bases and 4 bases, with 8 bases remaining between them. The sample originates from a study of OX40 agonist ivuxolimab in advanced cancers. Study summary: One patient with hepatocellular carcinoma and two with cutaneous melanoma, three in all, had partial responses. The study, taken as a whole, reports: The expanded peripheral T cells' antigen specificity was not determined.

Libraries were prepared by immunoSEQ multiplex PCR; TCRdb keeps only in-frame clonotypes and omits some of them. The sample carries approximately 70,000 clones, approximately 88% recorded once. The source material was CD4+ or CD8+ T cells sorted from blood, sampled in a trial of the OX40 agonist ivuxolimab. This rearrangement joins TRBV6-1 to TRBJ2-5; D is uncertain. This clonotype originated in an adult with an advanced solid tumor such as melanoma, head and neck, liver or kidney cancer. CDR3 in DNA: TGTGCCAGCAGTATGCAGAGAGAGACCCAGTACTTC. Residues: CASSMQRETQYF.